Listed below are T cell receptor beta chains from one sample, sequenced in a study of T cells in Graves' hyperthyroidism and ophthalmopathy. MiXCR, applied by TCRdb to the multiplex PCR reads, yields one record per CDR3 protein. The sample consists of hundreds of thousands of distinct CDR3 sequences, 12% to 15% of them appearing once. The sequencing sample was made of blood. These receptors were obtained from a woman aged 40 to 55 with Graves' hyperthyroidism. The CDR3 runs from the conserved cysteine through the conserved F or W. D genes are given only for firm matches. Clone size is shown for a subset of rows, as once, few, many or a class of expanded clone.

CDR3nt: TGTGCCAGCAGATCCGGGACAGGGGGTGGAAAAAATGGTGGGTGGATAAACACTGAAGCTTTCTTT
CDR3aa: CASRSGTGGGKNGGWINTEAFF
abundance: NA
j_gene: TRBJ1-1
d_gene: TRBD1
v_gene: TRBV5-4
len: 22

CDR3nt: TGTGCCAGCAGCTCTACAGGGGGCGAGGAAGCTTTCTTT
CDR3aa: CASSSTGGEEAFF
abundance: many
j_gene: TRBJ1-1
d_gene: TRBD1
v_gene: TRBV7-2
len: 13

CDR3nt: TGTGCCAGTAGTACGGGACAGGGAATTGGACAGCCCCAGCATTTT
CDR3aa: CASSTGQGIGQPQHF
abundance: few
j_gene: TRBJ1-5
d_gene: TRBD1
v_gene: TRBV19
len: 15

CDR3nt: TGTGCCAGCAGTTTAGATGTAGGGTTGAACACCGGGGAGCTGTTTTTT
CDR3aa: CASSLDVGLNTGELFF
abundance: many
j_gene: TRBJ2-2
d_gene: NA
v_gene: TRBV12-3/TRBV12-4
len: 16

CDR3nt: TGTGCCAGCAGTTCAGACAGGCAAGCTCGGGGCTACACCTTC
CDR3aa: CASSSDRQARGYTF
abundance: many
j_gene: TRBJ1-2
d_gene: NA
v_gene: TRBV12-3/TRBV12-4
len: 14

CDR3nt: TGCAGTGCTAGAGATGGGGGGGAGGGCCTTTACGAGCAGTACTTC
CDR3aa: CSARDGGEGLYEQYF
abundance: many
j_gene: TRBJ2-7
d_gene: TRBD2
v_gene: TRBV20-1
len: 15

CDR3nt: TGTGCCACCAGCAGCAATACAGATACGCAGTATTTT
CDR3aa: CATSSNTDTQYF
abundance: few
j_gene: TRBJ2-3
d_gene: NA
v_gene: TRBV15
len: 12

CDR3nt: TGTGCCAGCACCCAGTACAATGAAAAACTGTTTTTT
CDR3aa: CASTQYNEKLFF
abundance: NA
j_gene: TRBJ1-4
d_gene: NA
v_gene: TRBV2
len: 12

CDR3nt: TGTGCCAGCAGTTCGGGGGGCGAGGGTCTAGCCAAAAACATTCAGTACTTC
CDR3aa: CASSSGGEGLAKNIQYF
abundance: many
j_gene: TRBJ2-4
d_gene: NA
v_gene: TRBV28
len: 17

CDR3nt: TGTGCCAGCTCAACATATACAGGGGACGATGAAAAACTGTTTTTT
CDR3aa: CASSTYTGDDEKLFF
abundance: few
j_gene: TRBJ1-4
d_gene: TRBD1
v_gene: TRBV18
len: 15

CDR3nt: TGCGCCAGCAGCCACGGGGGGACCCGAGGCTACACCTTC
CDR3aa: CASSHGGTRGYTF
abundance: few
j_gene: TRBJ1-2
d_gene: NA
v_gene: TRBV4-1
len: 13

CDR3nt: TGTGCCAGCGCCGGGACAGGGGGCTACGAGCAGTACTTC
CDR3aa: CASAGTGGYEQYF
abundance: few
j_gene: TRBJ2-7
d_gene: TRBD1
v_gene: TRBV5-6
len: 13

CDR3nt: TGTGCCAGCAGCGTAGACGGACAGGGCGGCACCGGGGAGCTGTTTTTT
CDR3aa: CASSVDGQGGTGELFF
abundance: few
j_gene: TRBJ2-2
d_gene: TRBD1
v_gene: TRBV9
len: 16